This T cell receptor beta chain appears in the sequencing data of a study of shared clonotypes between healthy human individuals. Looking at the study overall: Each donor's CD4 naive and CD4 memory cells filled three plates apiece, CD8 naive two, and CD8 memory one.

Naive CD8 populations comprised CD45RO-negative cells positively selected for CCR7, excluding terminally differentiated effector memory CD45RA+ cells. General observations from the study: Among donors, sharing of clonotypes was expected to be affected by sequencing depth.

The ends were cut back, 4 bases at V and 1 base at J, with 15 bases in the middle. Germline V gene lookup returns CDR1 SGDLS and CDR2 YYNGEE. This CDR3 is built from 15 residues. Over several immunoSEQ plates, each subset's genomic DNA was distributed in even portions. This table comes from immunoSEQ multiplex PCR, and its TCRdb copy is limited to in-frame clones, with some not included. The table records 2 million or so clones, about 95% of them present only once. This clone was counted once. The antigen is undetermined. The chain combines TRBV9 with TRBJ2-7; TRBD1 might be the D (6 bases). This receptor was identified in a man aged 18 to 29 in good health. Sequenced material: naive CD8+ T cells sorted from blood. This CDR3 reads CASSHTTTGSYEQYF. The CDR3 bases are TGTGCCAGCAGCCATACTACGACAGGATCCTACGAGCAGTACTTC.